One TCR beta chain is described in this entry. Its target is unknown. The data were taken from a study of liver allograft versus peripheral blood T cells. As for the study in general: Peripheral blood of the recipients supplied T cell receptor repertoires that were compared with those in transplanted livers.

TCRdb re-derived calls from the reads in MiXCR, one entry per CDR3 protein. Found here are approximately 9,000 distinct CDR3 sequences, approximately 18% of them singletons; the top ten hold around 1.2%. Study-wide findings and caveats: Reportedly, the T cell receptor repertoires present inside liver allografts differed from those in peripheral blood.

This sequence originates from a human patient who had a liver transplant. The graft donor may have contributed some T cells.

The CDR3 sequence is CASSPGETPGPQHF. As DNA, the CDR3 is TGTGCCAGCTCACCGGGGGAAACCCCGGGGCCCCAGCATTTT. The gene calls are TRBV18 and TRBJ1-5; a weak D match, TRBD1 (5 bases). Germline V lookup: CDR1 KGHSH, CDR2 LQKENI. The CDR3 is made up of 14 amino acids. The V end lost 3 bases, the J end lost 9 bases, and 15 bases lay between the germline ends.